This T cell receptor beta chain is from a study of beta chain features in type 1 diabetes. This clone has a handful of counts. What it binds is unknown. Overall study results and limits: When Type 1 diabetes patients were examined, their TCRB CDR3s proved moderately but significantly shorter in all four CD4+ subsets.

Germline CDR1 reads ENHRY; CDR2 reads SYGVKD. The CDR3 totals 14 residues. V trimming: 6 bases; J trimming: 0 bases; junction bases outside the gene matches: 3. TCRB transcripts that were expressed got sequenced, as all of the isolated RNA had been reverse transcribed. Assay: immunoSEQ multiplex PCR; the TCRdb copy retains only in-frame clones and omits some. The table includes around 250,000 clones, approximately 14% detected once. The receptor was derived from a young man with type 1 diabetes. The chain couples TRBV10-3 to TRBJ2-7, with 9 bases that match TRBD2. Source material: naive CD4+ T cells from blood. The CDR3 loop is CAIRTSGSSYEQYF. CDR3 sequence (DNA): TGTGCCATCAGAACTAGCGGGTCCTCCTACGAGCAGTACTTC.